This TCR beta chain was sequenced during a study of T cells in Graves' hyperthyroidism and ophthalmopathy. RNA transcripts gave rise to amplified TCR beta CDR3 regions. Carried out on the TCR CDR3, a first-round RT-PCR used the HTBI primer set. TCRdb passed the multiplex PCR reads through MiXCR, listing each CDR3 protein once. Here the sample spans fewer than 450,000 distinct CDR3 sequences, 13% to 15% being singletons. This CDR3 region has 12 residues. The V and J ends lost 5 bases and 2 bases respectively, with 8 bases between them. Germline CDR1 reads SGHRS; CDR2 reads YFSETQ. This clonotype was detected many times.

This sequence originates from a woman aged 60 to 75 with Graves' ophthalmopathy. The specimen sequenced was blood. The chain is built from TRBV5-1 and TRBJ2-7; no reliable D call. CDR3 nucleotide sequence: TGCGCCAGCAGTGACGGACCCTACGAGCAGTACTTC. This encodes CASSDGPYEQYF.